One T cell receptor beta chain is described in this entry. The sample originates from a study of shared clonotypes between healthy human individuals. The CDR3 covers 14 residues. Looked up from germline, CDR1 is MNHNS and CDR2 is SASEGT. V was trimmed by 3 bases and J by 6 bases, leaving 12 bases between them. Sequenced by immunoSEQ multiplex PCR; TCRdb stores in-frame clones only, minus some. The data contain millions of clones, approximately 93% of them singletons. The TCR sequence derives from a man between 18 and 35 years old in good health. Some clones in this sample may be carry-over from other donors' samples. The specimen was naive CD4+ T cells from PBMCs. The subset here: CD45RA+ positively selected. V gene TRBV6-1 combines with J gene TRBJ1-3; D unclear. The DNA of the CDR3 is TGTGCCAGCAGTGAGGGCACCCTGGAAAACACCATATATTTT. Translated: CASSEGTLENTIYF.